This record covers a single TCR beta chain. What it binds is not known. The entry originates in a study of shared clonotypes between healthy human individuals. CD45RO-negative, CCR7-positively selected cells formed the naive CD8 fraction, excluding terminally differentiated effector memory CD45RA+ cells. The donors were all Caucasian adults (living in Nashville, Tennessee). General study results and limits: A generally larger estimated richness was seen in naive subsets than in memory subsets. Shared clonotypes: approximately 5.3% naive CD4, about 3.3% naive CD8, about 2.5% memory CD4, about 0.41% memory CD8.

Deep-level assay runs were performed. Measured with immunoSEQ multiplex PCR; TCRdb has only the in-frame clones, and not every one. The sample has more than 2 million clones; approximately 95% are singletons. This sequence originates from a man between 18 and 29 years old in good health. The sample comprised naive CD8+ T cells sorted from blood.

CDR3 in amino acids: CAISESRGRDTQYF. The CDR3 bases are TGTGCCATCAGTGAGTCCAGGGGGAGGGATACGCAGTATTTT. The chain is built from TRBV10-3 and TRBJ2-3; tentatively, D is TRBD1 (7 bases). In germline, CDR1 is ENHRY, CDR2 SYGVKD. The CDR3 consists of 14 residues. Between the trimmed V and J ends, which lost 0 bases and 6 bases, there was a span of 10 bases.